These T cell receptor beta chains were read from a single sample in a study of shared clonotypes between healthy human individuals. Only in-frame clones appear in the TCRdb table, and some are missing; sequencing was by immunoSEQ multiplex PCR. The sample includes about 2.3 million clones, 92% of them seen just once. The sample consisted of naive CD4+ T cells from PBMCs. The receptors originated from a man between 18 and 35 years old in good health. Some clones in this sample may be carry-over from other donors' samples. Both conserved end residues are part of each CDR3. The order of the fields is clone size, J gene, D gene, V gene, CDR3 protein, CDR3 DNA. The D gene is left open where the match is weak. Clone sizes are given selectively: once, few, many, or a class where the clone is expanded.

size: -; J: TRBJ2-5; D: TRBD2; V: TRBV5-1; CDR3: CASSPGRAGSETQYF; DNA: TGCGCCAGCAGCCCCGGGAGGGCCGGGTCGGAGACCCAGTACTTC
size: -; J: TRBJ2-6; D: -; V: TRBV28; CDR3: CASREIGANVLTF; DNA: TGTGCCAGCAGGGAGATTGGGGCCAACGTCCTGACTTTC
size: once; J: TRBJ1-4; D: TRBD1; V: TRBV28; CDR3: CASSFPGTGEANEKLFF; DNA: TGTGCCAGCAGTTTCCCCGGGACAGGGGAGGCTAATGAAAAACTGTTTTTT
size: -; J: TRBJ2-4; D: TRBD1; V: TRBV4-1; CDR3: CASSQEFTGGEGAIAKNIQYF; DNA: TGCGCCAGCAGCCAAGAATTCACAGGGGGTGAGGGGGCAATAGCCAAAAACATTCAGTACTTC
size: -; J: TRBJ2-2; D: TRBD1; V: TRBV18; CDR3: CASSPATGLGTGELFF; DNA: TGTGCCAGCTCACCAGCGACAGGGTTGGGCACCGGGGAGCTGTTTTTT
size: -; J: TRBJ2-3; D: TRBD1; V: TRBV5-6; CDR3: CASSWGTAGVDTQYF; DNA: TGTGCCAGCAGCTGGGGGACAGCAGGGGTAGATACGCAGTATTTT
size: -; J: TRBJ2-7; D: TRBD1; V: TRBV5-5; CDR3: CASSRLPGQGPYEQYF; DNA: TGTGCCAGCAGCAGGTTACCGGGACAGGGTCCCTACGAGCAGTACTTC
size: -; J: TRBJ1-1; D: -; V: TRBV2; CDR3: CASSVTAEAFF; DNA: TGTGCCAGCAGTGTTACAGCCGAAGCTTTCTTT
size: -; J: TRBJ1-2; D: -; V: TRBV28; CDR3: CASSPGAGGHYGYTF; DNA: TGTGCCAGCAGCCCAGGGGCTGGGGGGCACTATGGCTACACCTTC
size: -; J: TRBJ1-4; D: -; V: TRBV2; CDR3: CASSESNEKLFF; DNA: TGTGCCAGCAGTGAATCTAATGAAAAACTGTTTTTT
size: -; J: TRBJ2-7; D: TRBD2; V: TRBV9; CDR3: CASSVGGSHHEQYF; DNA: TGTGCCAGCAGCGTAGGCGGGAGCCACCACGAGCAGTACTTC
size: -; J: TRBJ1-2; D: -; V: TRBV5-1; CDR3: CASSRLQGSYGYTF; DNA: TGCGCCAGCAGCAGACTACAGGGATCCTATGGCTACACCTTC
size: -; J: TRBJ1-4; D: TRBD1; V: TRBV5-6; CDR3: CASSTGGANEKLFF; DNA: TGTGCCAGCAGTACAGGGGGCGCAAATGAAAAACTGTTTTTT
size: -; J: TRBJ2-5; D: TRBD1; V: TRBV7-3; CDR3: CASSLYGTGGAETQYF; DNA: TGTGCCAGCAGCTTATATGGGACAGGGGGCGCCGAGACCCAGTACTTC
size: -; J: TRBJ1-5; D: -; V: TRBV10-3; CDR3: CAISDTQGSRNQPQHF; DNA: TGTGCCATCAGTGACACTCAGGGGTCACGTAATCAGCCCCAGCATTTT
size: -; J: TRBJ1-5; D: -; V: TRBV28; CDR3: CASRADRVQPQHF; DNA: TGTGCCAGCAGGGCCGACAGAGTTCAGCCCCAGCATTTT
size: -; J: TRBJ2-5; D: -; V: TRBV18; CDR3: CASSPEGRETQYF; DNA: TGTGCCAGCTCACCAGAGGGCCGAGAGACCCAGTACTTC
size: -; J: TRBJ2-1; D: TRBD2; V: TRBV18; CDR3: CASSPLGGSSDEQFF; DNA: TGTGCCAGCTCACCATTAGGCGGGAGCTCCGATGAGCAGTTCTTC
size: -; J: TRBJ2-1; D: TRBD2; V: TRBV5-1; CDR3: CASSSGTSDYNEQFF; DNA: TGCGCCAGCAGCTCTGGGACTAGCGACTACAATGAGCAGTTCTTC
size: -; J: TRBJ2-7; D: TRBD2; V: TRBV5-1; CDR3: CASSRGTSGMEYEQYF; DNA: TGCGCCAGCAGCCGGGGGACTAGCGGGATGGAATACGAGCAGTACTTC